Reported below is one T cell receptor beta chain. Its specificity is unknown. These data come from a study of cytomegalovirus exposure and HLA in healthy donors. General study points: Subsequent analysis revealed that first-cohort TCR clusters tended to co-occur in the 130 or so validation repertoires. Some public TCRs appeared in many individuals, while most sequences were rare.

Clones were read by immunoSEQ multiplex PCR, and TCRdb kept only the in-frame ones, dropping some. The sample contains more than 150,000 clones, 84% of which appear only once. CDR1 and CDR2 (germline): SGHRS, YFSETQ. V shed 4 bases and J 5 bases; nucleotides not matched to a gene: 6. This CDR3 comprises 14 residues. This chain joins TRBV5-1 and TRBJ2-5; 9 nucleotides match TRBD1. The TCR originated in a woman aged 18 to 35 in good health and CMV-seropositive. The material sequenced was PBMCs. This CDR3 reads CASSMGQGLETQYF. The CDR3 nucleotides are TGCGCCAGCAGCATGGGACAGGGTCTGGAGACCCAGTACTTC.